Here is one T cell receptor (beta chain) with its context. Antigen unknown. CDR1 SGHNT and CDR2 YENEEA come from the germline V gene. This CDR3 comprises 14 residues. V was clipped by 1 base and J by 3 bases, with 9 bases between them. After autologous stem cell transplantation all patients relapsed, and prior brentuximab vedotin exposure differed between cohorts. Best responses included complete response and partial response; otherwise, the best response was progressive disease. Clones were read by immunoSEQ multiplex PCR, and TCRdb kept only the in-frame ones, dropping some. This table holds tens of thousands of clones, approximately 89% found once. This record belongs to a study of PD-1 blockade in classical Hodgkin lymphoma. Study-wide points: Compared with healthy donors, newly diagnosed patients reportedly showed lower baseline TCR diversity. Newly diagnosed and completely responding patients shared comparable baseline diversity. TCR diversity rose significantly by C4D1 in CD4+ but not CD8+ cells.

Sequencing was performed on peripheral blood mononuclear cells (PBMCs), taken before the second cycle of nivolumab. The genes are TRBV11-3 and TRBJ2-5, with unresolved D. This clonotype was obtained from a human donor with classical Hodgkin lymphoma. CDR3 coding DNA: TGTGCCAGCAGCTTAGGTTTCGGTGAAGAGACCCAGTACTTC. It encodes CASSLGFGEETQYF.